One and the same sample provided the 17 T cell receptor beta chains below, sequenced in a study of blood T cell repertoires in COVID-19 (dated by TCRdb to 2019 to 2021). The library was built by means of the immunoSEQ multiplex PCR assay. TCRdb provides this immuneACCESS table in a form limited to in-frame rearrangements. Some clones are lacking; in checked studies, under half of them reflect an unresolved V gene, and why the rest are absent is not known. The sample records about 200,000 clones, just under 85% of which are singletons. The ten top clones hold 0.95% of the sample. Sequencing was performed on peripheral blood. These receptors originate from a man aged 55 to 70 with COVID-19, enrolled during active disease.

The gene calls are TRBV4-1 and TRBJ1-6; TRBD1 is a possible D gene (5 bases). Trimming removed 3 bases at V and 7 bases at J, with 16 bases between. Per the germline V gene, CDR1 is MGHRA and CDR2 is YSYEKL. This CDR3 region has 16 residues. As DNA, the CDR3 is TGCGCCAGCAGCCAGAAATCGGTGGCAGGGAATTCACCCCTCCACTTT. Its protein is CASSQKSVAGNSPLHF.

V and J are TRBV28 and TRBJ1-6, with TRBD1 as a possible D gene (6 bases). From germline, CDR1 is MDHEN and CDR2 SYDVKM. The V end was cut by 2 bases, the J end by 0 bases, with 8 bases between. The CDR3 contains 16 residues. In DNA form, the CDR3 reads TGTGCCAGCAGTTTAACAGGGAGCTCCTATAATTCACCCCTCCACTTT. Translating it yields CASSLTGSSYNSPLHF.

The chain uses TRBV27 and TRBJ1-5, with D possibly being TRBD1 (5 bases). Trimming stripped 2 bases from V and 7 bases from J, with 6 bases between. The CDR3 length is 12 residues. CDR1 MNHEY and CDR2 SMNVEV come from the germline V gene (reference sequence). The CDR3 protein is CASSLRGQPQHF. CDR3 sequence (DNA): TGTGCCAGCAGTTTAAGGGGACAGCCCCAGCATTTT.

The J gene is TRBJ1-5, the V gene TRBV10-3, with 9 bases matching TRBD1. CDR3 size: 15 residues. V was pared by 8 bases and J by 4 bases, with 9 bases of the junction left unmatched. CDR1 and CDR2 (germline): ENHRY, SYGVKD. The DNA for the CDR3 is TGTGCCATCGGCGAGGGAGGGACAGGGAATCAGCCCCAGCATTTT. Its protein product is CAIGEGGTGNQPQHF.

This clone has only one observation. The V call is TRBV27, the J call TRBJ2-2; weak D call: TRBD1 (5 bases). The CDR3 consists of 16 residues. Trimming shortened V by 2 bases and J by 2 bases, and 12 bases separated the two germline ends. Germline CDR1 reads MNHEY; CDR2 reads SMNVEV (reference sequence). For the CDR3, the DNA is TGTGCCAGCAGTTTAACGGCGACAGCTAACACCGGGGAGCTGTTTTTT. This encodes CASSLTATANTGELFF.

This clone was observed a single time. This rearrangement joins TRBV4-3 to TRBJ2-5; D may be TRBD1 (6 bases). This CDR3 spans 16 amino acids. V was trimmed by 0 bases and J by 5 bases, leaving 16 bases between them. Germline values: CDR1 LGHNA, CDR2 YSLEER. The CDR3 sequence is CASSQDTRQGMETQYF. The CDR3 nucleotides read TGCGCCAGCAGCCAAGACACGCGTCAGGGGATGGAGACCCAGTACTTC.

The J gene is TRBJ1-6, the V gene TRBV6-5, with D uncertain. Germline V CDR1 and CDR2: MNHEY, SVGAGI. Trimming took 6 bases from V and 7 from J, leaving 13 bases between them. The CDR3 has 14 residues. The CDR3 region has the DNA TGTGCCAGCAGAGAGGGAGGGAGGAATTCACCCCTCCACTTT. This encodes CASREGGRNSPLHF.

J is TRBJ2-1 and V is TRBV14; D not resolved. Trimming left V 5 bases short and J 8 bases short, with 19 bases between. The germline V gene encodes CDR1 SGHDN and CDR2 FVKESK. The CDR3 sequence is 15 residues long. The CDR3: CASSSRRGLSDEQFF. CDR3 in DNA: TGTGCCAGCAGCAGTAGGCGTGGCCTAAGCGATGAGCAGTTCTTC.

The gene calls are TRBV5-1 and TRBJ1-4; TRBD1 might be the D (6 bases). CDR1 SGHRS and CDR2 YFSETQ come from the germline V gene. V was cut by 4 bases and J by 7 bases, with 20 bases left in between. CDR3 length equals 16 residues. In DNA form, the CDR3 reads TGCGCCAGCAGCCCGACACAGGGTCTTACGTCTGAAAAACTGTTTTTT. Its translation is CASSPTQGLTSEKLFF.

CDR3 loop: CASTPDRATEAFF. The CDR3 DNA follows: TGTGCCAGCACACCCGACAGGGCCACTGAAGCTTTCTTT. The chain recombines TRBV12-3 or TRBV12-4 with TRBJ1-1; 7 nucleotides line up with TRBD1. Trimming removed 7 bases from V and 4 bases from J; junction bases left unmatched: 6. The CDR3 is 13 amino acids.

Written as DNA, the CDR3 is TGTGCCACCCACCTACAGGGAAGCTATGGCTACACCTTC. This encodes CATHLQGSYGYTF. This chain uses TRBV10-3 with TRBJ1-2, with D possibly TRBD1 on 6 matching bases. CDR3 size: 13 residues. The germline V gene encodes CDR1 ENHRY and CDR2 SYGVKD. The V end lost 10 bases, the J end lost 4 bases, and 16 bases lay between the germline ends.

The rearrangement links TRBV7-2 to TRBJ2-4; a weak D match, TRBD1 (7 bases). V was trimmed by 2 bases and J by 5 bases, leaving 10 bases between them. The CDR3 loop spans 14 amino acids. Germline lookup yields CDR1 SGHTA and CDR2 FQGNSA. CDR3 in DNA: TGTGCCAGCAGCTTATCCAGGGGGGAAAACATTCAGTACTTC. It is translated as CASSLSRGENIQYF.

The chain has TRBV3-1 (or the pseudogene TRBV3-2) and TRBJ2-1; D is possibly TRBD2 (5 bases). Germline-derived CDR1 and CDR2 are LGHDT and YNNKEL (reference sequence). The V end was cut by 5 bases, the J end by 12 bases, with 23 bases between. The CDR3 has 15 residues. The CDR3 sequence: CASSSPHGTRERQFF. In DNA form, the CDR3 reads TGTGCCAGCAGCTCGCCGCACGGTACTAGGGAAAGGCAGTTCTTC.

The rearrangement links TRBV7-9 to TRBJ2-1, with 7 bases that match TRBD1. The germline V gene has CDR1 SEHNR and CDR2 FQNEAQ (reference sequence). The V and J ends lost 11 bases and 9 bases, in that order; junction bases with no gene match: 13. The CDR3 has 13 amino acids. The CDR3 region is CAGGGDRSIEQFF. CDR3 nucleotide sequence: TGTGCCGGGGGTGGGGACAGATCAATTGAGCAGTTCTTC.

CDR3 sequence (DNA): TGTGCCAGCAGCCAAGTGGAAGCGGCCACTGAAGCTTTCTTT. As protein: CASSQVEAATEAFF. The chain has TRBV3-1 (or the pseudogene TRBV3-2) and TRBJ1-1; D not certain. In germline, CDR1 is LGHDT, CDR2 YNNKEL (reference sequence). The CDR3 length is 14 residues. The V end was cut by 1 base, the J end by 4 bases, with 10 bases between.

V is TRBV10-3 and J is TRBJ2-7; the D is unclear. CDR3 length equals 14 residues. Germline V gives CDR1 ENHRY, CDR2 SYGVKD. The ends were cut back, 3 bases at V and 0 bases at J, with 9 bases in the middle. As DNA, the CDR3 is TGTGCCATCAGTGACAAGGCGGCCTCCTACGAGCAGTACTTC. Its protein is CAISDKAASYEQYF.

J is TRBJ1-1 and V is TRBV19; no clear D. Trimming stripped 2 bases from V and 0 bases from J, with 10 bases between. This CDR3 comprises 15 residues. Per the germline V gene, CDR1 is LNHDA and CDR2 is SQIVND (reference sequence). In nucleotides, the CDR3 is TGTGCCAGTAGTATACGTCGACAAATGAACACTGAAGCTTTCTTT. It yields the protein CASSIRRQMNTEAFF.